This is a list of T cell receptor beta chains from one sample in a study of response to subunit inactivated influenza vaccine. TCRdb recomputed calls from the RT-PCR reads with MiXCR, one row per CDR3 protein. This table has around 570,000 distinct CDR3 sequences, approximately 11% appearing once. A further study also used this sample, focusing on T cells expressing NK-cell markers.

Sample: PBMCs from blood, taken on the day of vaccination. These receptors all come from a man aged 50 or older who received an inactivated influenza vaccine. CDR3s include the opening cysteine and the closing phenylalanine or tryptophan. The order of the fields is clone size, J gene, D gene, V gene, CDR3 length, CDR3 DNA, CDR3 protein. D genes are given only for firm matches. A clone size is listed for some rows: how often the clone was seen (once, few, many), or a class if it is expanded.

few TRBJ1-2 TRBD1 TRBV7-2 15 TGTGCCAGCAGCTCCCGGGACAGGGGGCCGGGTGGCTACACCTTC CASSSRDRGPGGYTF
few TRBJ2-2 NA TRBV7-2 14 TGTGCCAGCAGCTTAGCGGTCATGAACGGGGAGCTGTTTTTT CASSLAVMNGELFF
NA TRBJ1-1 NA TRBV3-1 16 TGTGCCAGCAGCCACTATCAAGGTCCCTTAAACACTGAAGCTTTCTTT CASSHYQGPLNTEAFF
NA TRBJ2-5 NA TRBV15 16 TGTGCCACCAGCAGAGCCACGGGCCTATCTCAAGAGACCCAGTACTTC CATSRATGLSQETQYF
NA TRBJ2-1 NA TRBV2 11 TGTGCCAGCAGCCCGTTGAGTGAGCAGTTCTTC CASSPLSEQFF
NA TRBJ2-3 TRBD2 TRBV5-1 18 TGCGCCAGCAGCCAGAAAGGTTCCGGGACTAGCGGGGTGGTTACGCAGTATTTT CASSQKGSGTSGVVTQYF
NA TRBJ2-5 NA TRBV6-2/TRBV6-3 12 TGTGCCAGCCGCTCTAGAGGAGAGACCCAGTACTTC CASRSRGETQYF
many TRBJ2-1 NA TRBV3-1 16 TGTGCCAGCAGCTCAACTCAAAGGACACTGTACAATGAGCAGTTCTTC CASSSTQRTLYNEQFF
NA TRBJ2-1 NA TRBV5-4 15 TGTGCCAGCAGCCAGGGGGGGCCCGCCTACAATGAGCAGTTCTTC CASSQGGPAYNEQFF
NA TRBJ2-2 TRBD2 TRBV20-1 16 TGCAGTGCTATGCCTCTAGCGGGAGTCGCCGGCGGGGAGCTGTTTTTT CSAMPLAGVAGGELFF